This T cell receptor (beta chain) was identified in a study of blood T cell repertoires in COVID-19. Study-wide context: The origin of the acute and convalescent COVID-19 samples was the United States, Italy and Spain.

Generated by immunoSEQ multiplex PCR, the TCRdb table keeps only in-frame clones and is missing some. The sample contains under 150,000 clones, roughly nine tenths of which appear only once. Germline V gene sequence: CDR1 SGHNT, CDR2 YENEEA. Trimming removed 5 bases at V and 8 bases at J, with 9 bases between. This CDR3 has 12 amino acids. The sequenced sample consisted of peripheral blood. This clonotype was obtained from a man aged 55 to 69 with COVID-19, enrolled during active disease. The chain recombines TRBV11-3 with TRBJ2-2; D not certain. CDR3 nucleotide sequence: TGTGCCAGCAGCCCTAATTTGGGGGAGCTGTTTTTT. This translates into CASSPNLGELFF.